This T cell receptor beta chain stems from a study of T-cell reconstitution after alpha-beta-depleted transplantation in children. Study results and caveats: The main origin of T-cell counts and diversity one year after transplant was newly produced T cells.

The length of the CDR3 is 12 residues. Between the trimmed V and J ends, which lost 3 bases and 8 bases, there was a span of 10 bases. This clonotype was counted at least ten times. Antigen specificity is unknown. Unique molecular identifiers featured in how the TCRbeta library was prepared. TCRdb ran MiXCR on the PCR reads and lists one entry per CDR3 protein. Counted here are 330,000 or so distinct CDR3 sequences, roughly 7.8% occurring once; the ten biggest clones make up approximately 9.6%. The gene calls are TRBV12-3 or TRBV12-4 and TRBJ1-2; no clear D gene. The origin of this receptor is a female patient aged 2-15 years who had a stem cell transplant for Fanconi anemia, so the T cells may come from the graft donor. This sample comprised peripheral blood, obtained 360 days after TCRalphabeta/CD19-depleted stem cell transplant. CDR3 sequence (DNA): TGTGCCAGCAGTTTGGTGGGCAGAGGCTACACCTTC. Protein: CASSLVGRGYTF.